The clone carrying this T cell receptor (beta chain) appeared many times. Its antigen is unidentified. With duration under 3 months, ophthalmopathy was active: Clinical Activity Score at least 3, NOSPECS at least 4. Patients having uncontrolled infection, another autoimmune disease, pregnancy or lactation were not included. From RNA transcripts, TCR beta CDR3 regions were amplified. During a first-round RT-PCR of the TCR CDR3, the HTBI primer set was used. One entry per CDR3 protein results from TCRdb running MiXCR on the multiplex PCR reads. The sample records some 500,000 distinct CDR3 sequences, around a quarter being singletons. This sample is part of a study of T cells in Graves' hyperthyroidism and ophthalmopathy. Whole-study findings and limits: From stable hyperthyroidism, ophthalmopathy was separated by a 13 V-J model. Most thyroid clonotypes expanded above 0.001 were also detected in blood.

The CDR3 totals 18 residues. Trimming cost V 3 bases and J 1 base; bases outside gene matches: 17. Germline CDR1 and CDR2: DFQATT and SNEGSKA (reference sequence). This TCR derives from a woman in her twenties or thirties with Graves' ophthalmopathy. Source material: blood. The J gene is TRBJ1-1, the V gene TRBV20-1; 7 bases map to TRBD1. CDR3 sequence reads: CSASATGDFSYGNTEAFF. CDR3 DNA sequence: TGCAGTGCTAGCGCCACAGGGGATTTTTCGTATGGGAACACTGAAGCTTTCTTT.